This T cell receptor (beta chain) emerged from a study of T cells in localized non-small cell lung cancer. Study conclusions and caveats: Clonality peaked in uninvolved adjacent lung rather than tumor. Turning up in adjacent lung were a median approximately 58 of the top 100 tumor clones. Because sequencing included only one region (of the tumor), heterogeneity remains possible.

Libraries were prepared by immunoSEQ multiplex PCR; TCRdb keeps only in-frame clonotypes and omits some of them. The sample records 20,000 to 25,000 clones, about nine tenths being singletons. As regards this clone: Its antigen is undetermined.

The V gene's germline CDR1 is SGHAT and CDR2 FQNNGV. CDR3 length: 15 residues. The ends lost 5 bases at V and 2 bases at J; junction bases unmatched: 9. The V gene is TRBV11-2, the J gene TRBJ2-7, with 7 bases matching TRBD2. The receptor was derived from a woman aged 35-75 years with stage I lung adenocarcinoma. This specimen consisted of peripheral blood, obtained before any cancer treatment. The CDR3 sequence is CASSTRGSQTYEQYF. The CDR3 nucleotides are TGTGCCAGCAGCACGCGGGGGAGTCAGACCTACGAGCAGTACTTC.